The 8 T cell receptor beta chains listed next were all sequenced from one sample in a study of blood T cell repertoires in COVID-19. TCRdb's table, derived via immunoSEQ multiplex PCR, lists solely in-frame clones and lacks some. The data show 50,000 or so clones, around 84% seen once. The material sequenced was peripheral blood. The source of these receptors is a man in his fifties with acute or convalescent COVID-19.

This rearrangement joins TRBV28 to TRBJ1-2, with D possibly TRBD1 on 6 matching bases. Trimming took off 5 bases at V and 4 bases at J, with 14 bases between the two ends. CDR1 is MDHEN and CDR2 is SYDVKM in the germline V gene. This CDR3 spans 14 amino acids. The CDR3 DNA is TGTGCCAGCAGTCCTCACAGGGACGGCTATGGCTACACCTTC. The encoded protein is CASSPHRDGYGYTF.

CDR3 nucleotides: TGTGCCAGCAGCCTACAGGGACGCGAGACCCAGTACTTC. This codes for CASSLQGRETQYF. V gene TRBV6-5 combines with J gene TRBJ2-5, with D perhaps TRBD1 (6 bases). Germline V gives CDR1 MNHEY, CDR2 SVGAGI. V gave up 6 bases and J gave up 5 bases, with 13 bases separating them. This CDR3 comprises 13 residues.

Concerning this clone: The junction departs from the called germline gene at one end, perhaps through a read error. The chain is built from TRBV27 and TRBJ2-5, with D possibly being TRBD1 (6 bases). Per germline, CDR1 MNHEY and CDR2 SMNVEV (reference sequence). The CDR3 length is 12 residues. CDR3 amino acids: CAHDPRGETQYF. CDR3 in DNA: TGCGCCCACGACCCAAGGGGGGAGACCCAGTACTTC.

The chain links TRBV6-6 to TRBJ2-3; 9 bases are a match to TRBD2. Trimming took 0 bases from V and 4 from J; bases not matched to a gene: 2. The germline V gene has CDR1 MNHNY and CDR2 SVGAGI (reference sequence). The CDR3 has 15 amino acids. Here the CDR3 DNA reads TGTGCCAGCAGTTACTCGGCGGGAGGGGCAGATACGCAGTATTTT. Translation gives CASSYSAGGADTQYF.

A remark on this clone: This same CDR3 is encoded by further DNA sequences in the sample. This chain joins TRBV29-1 and TRBJ1-2; D call uncertain. V was cut by 7 bases and J by 2 bases, with 11 bases left in between. From germline, CDR1 is SQVTM and CDR2 ANQGSEA. The CDR3 extends over 12 amino acids. This chain's CDR3 is CSATGGNYGYTF. CDR3 coding DNA: TGCAGCGCCACCGGAGGGAACTATGGCTACACCTTC.

The J gene is TRBJ1-4, the V gene TRBV5-1; unclear D gene. The V end was cut by 0 bases, the J end by 5 bases, with 14 bases between. The germline V gene encodes CDR1 SGHRS and CDR2 YFSETQ. This CDR3 is 16 amino acids long. The CDR3 here is CASSLERTTGNEKLFF. The CDR3 bases are TGCGCCAGCAGCTTGGAACGAACGACGGGGAATGAAAAACTGTTTTTT. Full variable domain (remainder filled in from reference TRBV5-1 and TRBJ1-4): KAGVTQTPRYLIKTRGQQVTLSCSPISGHRSVSWYQQTPGQGLQFLFEYFSETQRNKGNFPGRFSGRQFSNSRSEMNVSTLELGDSALYLCASSLERTTGNEKLFFGSGTQLSVL.

The rearrangement joins TRBV2 to TRBJ2-4; D might be TRBD2 (7 bases). Per the germline V gene, CDR1 is SNHLY and CDR2 is FYNNEI. The CDR3 covers 13 residues. V was clipped by 6 bases and J by 6 bases, with 12 bases between them. CDR3 residues: CASSRGGGNIQYF. For the CDR3, the DNA is TGTGCCAGCAGCCGAGGGGGGGGAAACATTCAGTACTTC.

The chain joins TRBV6-5 to TRBJ1-2; D is undetermined. This CDR3 has 14 amino acids. The V end lost 2 bases, the J end lost 8 bases, and 15 bases lay between the germline ends. Germline loops: CDR1 MNHEY, CDR2 SVGAGI. The CDR3 DNA is TGTGCCAGCAGTTACGACACAGCCTCAGGAGGCTACACCTTC. Protein: CASSYDTASGGYTF.